This T cell receptor beta chain was captured by sequencing in a study of cytomegalovirus exposure and HLA in healthy donors. The study's findings and limits: Many donors shared some public TCRs, even though most TCR sequences were rare.

As for this clone: Its antigen remains unknown.

The PCR was carried out with 60 Vbeta primers and 13 Jbeta primers. Assay used: immunoSEQ multiplex PCR; TCRdb lists only in-frame clones, some missing. The sample lists approximately 100,000 clones; 82% were seen once. Regarding donors, all were healthy bone marrow donors. CDR3 size: 15 residues. V gave up 5 bases and J gave up 10 bases; unmatched junction bases: 13. Per the germline V gene, CDR1 is WNHNN and CDR2 is SYGVQD (reference sequence). Sequenced sample: PBMCs. The rearrangement links TRBV10-1 to TRBJ2-1; the match to TRBD1 covers 8 bases. The receptor was derived from a middle-aged man in good health and CMV-seronegative. CDR3 DNA: TGCGCCAGCAGTCCGACAGGGGTGCCGCTCAGGGAGCAGTTCTTC. It translates to CASSPTGVPLREQFF.